This T cell receptor (beta chain) came from a study of CD8+ T cells in alopecia areata. Study-level information: The duration of tofacitinib was 6 to 18 months, with 6 months off drug afterward.

The treatment was: oral pan-JAK inhibitor, 5-10 mg twice daily. Germline-derived CDR1 and CDR2 are SGHRS and YFSETQ. The length of the CDR3 is 15 residues. Between the trimmed V and J ends, which lost 0 bases and 5 bases, there was a span of 12 bases. Investigators isolated RNA and reverse transcribed it into cDNA to act as the sequencing template. Clones were sequenced by immunoSEQ multiplex PCR, and TCRdb holds only the in-frame ones, with some missing. The data hold more than 150,000 clones, with around 51% observed a single time. The sequencing here drew on CD8+ T cells sorted from blood, taken around week 53, from a patient treated with tofacitinib. This TCR came from a human donor with alopecia areata. The chain is built from TRBV5-1 and TRBJ1-5; no reliable D call. CDR3 nucleotide sequence: TGCGCCAGCAGCTTGGTTCCTTCCTGGGATCAGCCCCAGCATTTT. Amino acid sequence: CASSLVPSWDQPQHF.